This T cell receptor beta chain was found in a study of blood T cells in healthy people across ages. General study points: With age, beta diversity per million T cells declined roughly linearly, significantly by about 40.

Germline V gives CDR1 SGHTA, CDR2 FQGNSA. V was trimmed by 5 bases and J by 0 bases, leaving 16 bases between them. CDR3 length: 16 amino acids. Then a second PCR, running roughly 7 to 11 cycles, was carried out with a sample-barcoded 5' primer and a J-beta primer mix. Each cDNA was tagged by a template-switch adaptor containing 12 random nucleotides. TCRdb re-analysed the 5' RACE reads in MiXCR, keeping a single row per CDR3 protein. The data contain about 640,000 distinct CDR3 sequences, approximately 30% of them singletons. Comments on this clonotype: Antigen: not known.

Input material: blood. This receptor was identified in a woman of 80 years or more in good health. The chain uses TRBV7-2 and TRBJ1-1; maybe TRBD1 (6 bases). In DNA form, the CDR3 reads TGTGCCAGCAGCCACAGGGTTGGCTTGATGAACACTGAAGCTTTCTTT. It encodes CASSHRVGLMNTEAFF.